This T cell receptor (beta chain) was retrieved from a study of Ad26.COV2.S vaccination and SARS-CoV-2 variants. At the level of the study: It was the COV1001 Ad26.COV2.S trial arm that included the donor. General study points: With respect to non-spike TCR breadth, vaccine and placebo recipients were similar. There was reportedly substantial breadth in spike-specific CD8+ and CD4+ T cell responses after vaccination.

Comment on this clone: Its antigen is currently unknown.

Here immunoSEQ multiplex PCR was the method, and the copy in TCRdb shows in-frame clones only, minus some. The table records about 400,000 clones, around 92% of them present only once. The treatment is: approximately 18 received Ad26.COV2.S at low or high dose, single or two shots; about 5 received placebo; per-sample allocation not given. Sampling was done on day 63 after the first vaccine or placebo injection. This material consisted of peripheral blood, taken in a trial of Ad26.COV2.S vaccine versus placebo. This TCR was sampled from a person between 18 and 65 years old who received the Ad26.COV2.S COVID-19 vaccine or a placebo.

The CDR3 spells CASRRSGGAGDTQYF. CDR3 coding DNA: TGTGCCAGCAGGCGGAGCGGGGGGGCAGGCGATACGCAGTATTTT. The chain has TRBV9 and TRBJ2-3; TRBD2 matches at 10 bases. Unmatched junction bases numbered 9, after V lost 5 bases and J lost 6 bases. Germline V lookup: CDR1 SGDLS, CDR2 YYNGEE. The CDR3 is 15 amino acids.